This T cell receptor (beta chain) was observed in a study of cytomegalovirus exposure and HLA in healthy donors. Notes on the study in general: Listed as cytomegalovirus-associated were 150 or so TCR beta chains. When a later analysis compared HLA-associated TCR beta chains with equally common others, the HLA-associated chains turned out to be more clonally expanded and to have lower generation probabilities.

J lost 6 bases, V lost 0 bases, and 9 bases had no gene match. From germline, CDR1 is LGHNA and CDR2 YNFKEQ. The CDR3 is 16 amino acids. About this clone itself: Antigen: not known.

The study ran its PCR with 60 Vbeta and 13 Jbeta primers. Assay used: immunoSEQ multiplex PCR; TCRdb lists only in-frame clones, some missing. Of under 200,000 clones in the sample, 65% to 80% were seen once. This clonotype was obtained from a man aged 40-55 years in good health and CMV-seronegative. The chain recombines TRBV4-2 with TRBJ2-7; TRBD2 agrees at 9 bases. The sample taken for sequencing was PBMCs. The CDR3, as DNA: TGTGCCAGCAGCCAAGATCCCGCGGGAGGGCCTGGCGAGCAGTACTTC. This translates into CASSQDPAGGPGEQYF.